These 18 T cell receptor beta chains came from one sample sequenced in a study. TCRdb reanalysed the RT-PCR reads using MiXCR and keeps one entry per CDR3 protein. The sample yields hundreds of thousands of distinct CDR3 sequences, 14% seen once. Sample: memory CD4+ T cells from blood. Receptors were obtained from a female donor in good health, serving as a healthy control.

This clonotype was detected a few times. The J gene is TRBJ1-4, the V gene TRBV20-1; no clear D. V gave up 3 bases and J gave up 4 bases, with 9 bases separating them. CDR3 size: 13 residues. Germline values: CDR1 DFQATT, CDR2 SNEGSKA (reference sequence). CDR3 in amino acids: CSARRRINEKLFF. In DNA, the CDR3 is TGCAGTGCTAGGCGACGGATTAATGAAAAACTGTTTTTT.

V and J are TRBV12-3 or TRBV12-4 and TRBJ1-1; D is unclear. Trimming cost V 5 bases and J 6 bases, with 13 bases left between them. The CDR3 contains 13 residues. The CDR3 nucleotides are TGTGCCAGCAGTCCGGACCCGACTCCTGAAGCTTTCTTT. Translated, it gives CASSPDPTPEAFF.

The V call is TRBV29-1, the J call TRBJ2-2; 12 bases map to TRBD2. The CDR3 runs to 13 residues. Germline trimming cut 7 bases from V and 8 bases from J; bases unmatched to any gene: 5. Germline V gives CDR1 SQVTM, CDR2 ANQGSEA. The CDR3, as DNA: TGCAGCGGACGACTAGCGGGAGTGGGGGAGCTGTTTTTT. Amino acid sequence: CSGRLAGVGELFF.

There are a few counts of this clonotype. CDR3 protein: CASSGLTAGEVYTQYF. The CDR3 nucleotides are TGTGCCAGCAGCGGGCTGACAGCGGGAGAGGTGTATACGCAGTATTTT. This chain links TRBV5-4 with TRBJ2-3; 8 bases fit TRBD2. Per the germline V gene, CDR1 is SGHNT and CDR2 is YYREEE (reference sequence). Trimming at V came to 4 bases and at J to 7 bases, leaving 14 bases not matched to a gene. The CDR3 is 16 residues long.

The chain combines TRBV27 with TRBJ2-3, with D possibly matching TRBD2 (5 bases). The length of the CDR3 is 13 residues. Trimming cost V 7 bases and J 1 base, with 9 bases left between them. Germline loops: CDR1 MNHEY, CDR2 SMNVEV (reference sequence). The CDR3 here is CASNHGGTDTQYF. The CDR3 DNA follows: TGTGCCAGCAACCACGGGGGCACAGATACGCAGTATTTT.

This clonotype was recorded a few times. The chain joins TRBV5-5 to TRBJ2-1; D is perhaps TRBD1 (5 bases). The CDR3 runs 15 residues. Germline lookup yields CDR1 SGHKS and CDR2 YYEKEE (reference sequence). V lost 6 bases and J 2 bases, leaving 15 bases between the germline ends. DNA for the CDR3: TGTGCCAGCACGAAAACAGGTGGCGCCTACAATGAGCAGTTCTTC. Amino acids: CASTKTGGAYNEQFF.

This clonotype was observed at least ten times. The chain employs TRBV4-3 and TRBJ1-2; D is possibly TRBD1 (5 bases). V was pared by 2 bases and J by 1 base, with 14 bases between. Germline V CDR1 and CDR2: LGHNA, YSLEER. This CDR3 is built from 16 residues. CDR3 sequence (DNA): TGCGCCAGCAGCCAAAGAGCCGGGACCCTTAACTATGGCTACACCTTC. It encodes CASSQRAGTLNYGYTF.

This clonotype was seen more than once but under ten times. V gene TRBV3-1 combines with J gene TRBJ1-4; D not resolved. V lost 5 bases, J lost 8 bases, and 9 bases lay in between. The V gene's germline CDR1 is LGHDT and CDR2 YNNKEL (reference sequence). The CDR3 has 12 residues. The CDR3 DNA sequence: TGTGCCAGCAGCGGAACTCAGGAAAAACTGTTTTTT. Translation: CASSGTQEKLFF.

This clonotype occurred a few times. The chain recombines TRBV18 with TRBJ1-2; TRBD1 aligns across 9 bases. Germline V gene sequence: CDR1 KGHSH, CDR2 LQKENI. V was clipped by 6 bases and J by 12 bases; unmatched bases: 14. The CDR3 covers 14 residues. CDR3: CASSPDRGPMADTF. In DNA form, the CDR3 reads TGTGCCAGCTCCCCGGACAGGGGACCGATGGCGGACACCTTC.

The rearrangement uses TRBV6-1 and TRBJ2-7; no clear D gene. The CDR3 covers 11 residues. CDR1 and CDR2 from the germline V gene are MNHNS and SASEGT. V shed 10 bases and J shed 4 bases, with 11 bases lying between them. The DNA of the CDR3 is TGTGCCACCAAGGATAGTTACGAGCAGTACTTC. This sequence encodes CATKDSYEQYF.

The chain couples TRBV14 to TRBJ2-1; D gene ambiguous. V lost 2 bases and J 7 bases, leaving 15 bases between the germline ends. Germline V lookup: CDR1 SGHDN, CDR2 FVKESK. The CDR3 is 15 amino acids. DNA of the CDR3: TGTGCCAGCAGCCAACGAAGCGTTTTGGTGAATGAGCAGTTCTTC. This codes for CASSQRSVLVNEQFF.

CDR3 DNA: TGCAGTGCTAGAGCCTTAAGAGGGGAAACCGGGGAGCTGTTTTTT. Protein sequence: CSARALRGETGELFF. The rearrangement links TRBV20-1 to TRBJ2-2; D is possibly TRBD1 or TRBD2 (5 bases each). V lost 1 base to trimming and J lost 5 bases, with 14 bases between them. The CDR3 totals 15 residues. CDR1 is DFQATT and CDR2 is SNEGSKA in the germline V gene (reference sequence).

In its sample, this clonotype was seen many times. This chain joins TRBV7-2 and TRBJ2-7, with D possibly being TRBD2 (5 bases). This CDR3 has 15 amino acids. The germline CDR1 and CDR2 sequences are SGHTA and FQGNSA. The ends were cut back, 1 base at V and 5 bases at J, with 15 bases in the middle. CDR3 region: CASSLGRENYNEQYF. CDR3 DNA sequence: TGTGCCAGCAGCTTAGGTAGGGAGAATTACAACGAGCAGTACTTC. The whole variable domain, remainder taken from reference TRBV7-2 and TRBJ2-7, is GAGVSQSPSNKVTEKGKDVELRCDPISGHTALYWYRQSLGQGLEFLIYFQGNSAPDKSGLPSDRFSAERTGGSVSTLTIQRTQQEDSAVYLCASSLGRENYNEQYFGPGTRLTVT.

As concerns this clonotype: This may stem from a read error, because a much larger clone lies one nucleotide away. The CDR3 ends on some other residue instead of the conserved phenylalanine or tryptophan, so this is likely a read error. The gene calls are TRBV10-3 and TRBJ2-1; D might be TRBD2 (6 bases). The CDR3 is made up of 13 amino acids. Between the trimmed V and J ends, which lost 8 bases and 4 bases, there was a span of 12 bases. Germline values: CDR1 ENHRY, CDR2 SYGVKD. The CDR3 reads CAIGGTEYNEQFL. CDR3 DNA: TGTGCCATCGGAGGGACGGAATACAATGAGCAGTTCTTA.

This clonotype was recorded a few times. The chain joins TRBV7-6 to TRBJ2-2; D call uncertain. The germline V and J ends were trimmed by 11 bases and 7 bases, with 2 bases remaining between them. Germline V gene lookup returns CDR1 SGHVS and CDR2 FNYEAQ. This CDR3 comprises 8 residues. The CDR3 sequence: CALGELFF. As DNA, the CDR3 is TGTGCCCTCGGGGAGCTGTTTTTT.

The table lists this clonotype with many counts. The chain has TRBV12-3 or TRBV12-4 and TRBJ2-2; TRBD1 matches at 7 bases. CDR3 length equals 15 residues. V was pared by 6 bases and J by 1 base, with 5 bases of the junction left unmatched. The CDR3 is CASRGRTGNTGELFF. In nucleotides, the CDR3 is TGTGCCAGCAGGGGAAGGACAGGGAACACCGGGGAGCTGTTTTTT.

This clonotype has only a few counts. The rearrangement links TRBV7-2 to TRBJ2-7, with a weak D call TRBD2 (5 bases). V shed 1 base and J shed 2 bases, with 15 bases lying between them. The germline V gene has CDR1 SGHTA and CDR2 FQGNSA. This CDR3 comprises 16 residues. Here the CDR3 DNA reads TGTGCCAGCAGCTTAGGACGATGGACTTCAACCTACGAGCAGTACTTC. This gives the protein CASSLGRWTSTYEQYF.

This clonotype was detected only a few times. This chain connects TRBV12-3 or TRBV12-4 to TRBJ1-1; 8 bases map to TRBD1. With V trimmed by 6 bases and J by 1 base, 10 bases remained unmatched. The CDR3 sequence is 16 residues long. The CDR3 nucleotides are TGTGCCAGCAGACTCGGACAGGGAAGAGGGAACACTGAAGCTTTCTTT. Translated, it gives CASRLGQGRGNTEAFF.